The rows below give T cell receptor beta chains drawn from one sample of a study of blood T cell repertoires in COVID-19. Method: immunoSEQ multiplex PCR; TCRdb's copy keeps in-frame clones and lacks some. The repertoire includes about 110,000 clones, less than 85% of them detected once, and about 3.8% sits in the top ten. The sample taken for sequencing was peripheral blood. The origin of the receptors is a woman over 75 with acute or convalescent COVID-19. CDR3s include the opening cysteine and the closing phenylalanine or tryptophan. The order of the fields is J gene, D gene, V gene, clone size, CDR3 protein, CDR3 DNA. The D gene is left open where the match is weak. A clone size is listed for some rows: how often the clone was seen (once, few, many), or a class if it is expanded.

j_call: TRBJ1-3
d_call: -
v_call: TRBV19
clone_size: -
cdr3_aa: CASSFREIAPRNTIYF
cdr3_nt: TGTGCCAGTAGTTTCCGGGAAATTGCTCCTCGAAACACCATATATTTT

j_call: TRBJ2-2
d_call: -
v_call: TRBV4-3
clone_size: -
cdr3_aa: CASSQDRLLGGTNTGELFF
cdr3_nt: TGCGCCAGCAGCCAAGATCGGCTACTCGGCGGGACGAACACCGGGGAGCTGTTTTTT

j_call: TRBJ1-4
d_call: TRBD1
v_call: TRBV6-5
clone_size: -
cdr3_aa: CASSPGQGSNEKLFF
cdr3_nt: TGTGCCAGCAGCCCAGGACAGGGAAGTAATGAAAAACTGTTTTTT

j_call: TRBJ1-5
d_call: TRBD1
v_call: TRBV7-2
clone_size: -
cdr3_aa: CASSLGDRAPQHF
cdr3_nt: TGTGCCAGCAGCTTAGGAGACAGGGCGCCCCAGCATTTT

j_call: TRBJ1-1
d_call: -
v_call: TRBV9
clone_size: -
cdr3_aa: CASSVLREDTEAFF
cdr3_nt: TGTGCCAGCAGCGTATTAAGGGAGGACACTGAAGCTTTCTTT

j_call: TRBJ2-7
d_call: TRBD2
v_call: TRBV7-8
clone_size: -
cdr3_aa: CASSLGVAGEDYEQYF
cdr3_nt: TGTGCCAGCAGCTTAGGGGTAGCGGGAGAAGACTACGAGCAGTACTTC

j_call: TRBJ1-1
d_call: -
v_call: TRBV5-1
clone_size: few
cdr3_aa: CASSILGQMNTEAFF
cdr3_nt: TGCGCCAGCAGCATACTAGGACAGATGAACACTGAAGCTTTCTTT

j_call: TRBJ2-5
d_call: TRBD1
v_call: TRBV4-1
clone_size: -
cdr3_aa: CASSQDGDRAETQYF
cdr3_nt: TGCGCCAGCAGCCAAGATGGGGACAGGGCGGAGACCCAGTACTTC

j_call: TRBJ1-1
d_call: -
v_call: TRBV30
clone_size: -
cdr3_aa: CAWSVMGLPGTEAFF
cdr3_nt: TGTGCCTGGAGTGTAATGGGTCTTCCCGGGACTGAAGCTTTCTTT

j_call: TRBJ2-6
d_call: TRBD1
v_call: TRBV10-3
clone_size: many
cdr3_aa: CAISGQVLSGANVLTF
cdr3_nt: TGTGCCATCTCGGGACAGGTCTTATCTGGGGCCAACGTCCTGACTTTC

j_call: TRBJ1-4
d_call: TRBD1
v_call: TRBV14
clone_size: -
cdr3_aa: CASSRTTGGGEKLFF
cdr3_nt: TGTGCCAGCAGCCGCACAACAGGGGGCGGTGAAAAACTGTTTTTT

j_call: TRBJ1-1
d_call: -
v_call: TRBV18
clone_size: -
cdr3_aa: CASSPQDENTEAFF
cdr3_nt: TGTGCCAGCTCACCCCAGGATGAGAACACTGAAGCTTTCTTT

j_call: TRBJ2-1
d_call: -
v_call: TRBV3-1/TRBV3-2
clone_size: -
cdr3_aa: CASSQGTGTYNEQFF
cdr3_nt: TGTGCCAGCAGCCAAGGAACCGGGACCTACAATGAGCAGTTCTTC

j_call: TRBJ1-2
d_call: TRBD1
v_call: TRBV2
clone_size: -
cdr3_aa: CASSGQGNYGYTF
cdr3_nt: TGTGCCAGCAGTGGACAGGGCAACTATGGCTACACCTTC

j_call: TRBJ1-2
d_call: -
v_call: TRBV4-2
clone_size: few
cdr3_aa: CASSPRGGDPVGIGYGYTF
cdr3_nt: TGTGCCAGCAGCCCCCGAGGGGGGGACCCCGTGGGGATCGGCTATGGCTACACCTTC

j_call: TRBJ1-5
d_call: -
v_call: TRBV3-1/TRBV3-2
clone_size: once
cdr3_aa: CASSQDSTINQPQHF
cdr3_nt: TGTGCCAGCAGCCAAGATTCCACAATCAATCAGCCCCAGCATTTT

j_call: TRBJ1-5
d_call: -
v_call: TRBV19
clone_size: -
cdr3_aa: CASSLVFLRLGGNQPQHF
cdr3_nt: TGTGCCAGTAGCCTTGTATTTCTCAGGCTGGGTGGCAATCAGCCCCAGCATTTT

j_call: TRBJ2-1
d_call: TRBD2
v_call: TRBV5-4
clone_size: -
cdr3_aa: CASSLASGRAPNEQFF
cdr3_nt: TGTGCCAGCAGCTTGGCTAGCGGGAGGGCCCCGAATGAGCAGTTCTTC

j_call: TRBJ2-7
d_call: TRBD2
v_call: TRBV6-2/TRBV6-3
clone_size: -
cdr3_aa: CASSYLQHVKGLASYEQYF
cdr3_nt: TGTGCCAGCAGTTACTTACAACATGTTAAGGGACTAGCGTCCTACGAGCAGTACTTC

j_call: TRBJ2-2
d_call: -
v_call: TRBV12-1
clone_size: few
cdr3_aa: CASSFAPTLAGGGYGELFF
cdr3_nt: TGTGCCAGCAGCTTTGCGCCGACACTAGCGGGGGGAGGTTACGGGGAGCTGTTTTTT

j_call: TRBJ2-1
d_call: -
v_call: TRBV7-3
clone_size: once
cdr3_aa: CASSSQQGNEQFF
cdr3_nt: TGTGCCAGCAGCTCGCAACAGGGAAATGAGCAGTTCTTC

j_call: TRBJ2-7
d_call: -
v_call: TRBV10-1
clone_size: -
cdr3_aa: CASSDPLAEQYF
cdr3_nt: TGCGCCAGCAGTGACCCCTTGGCCGAGCAGTACTTC

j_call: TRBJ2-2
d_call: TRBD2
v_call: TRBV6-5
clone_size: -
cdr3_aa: CASYGTSGGTGELFF
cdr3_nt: TGTGCCAGCTACGGGACTAGCGGGGGCACCGGGGAGCTGTTTTTT

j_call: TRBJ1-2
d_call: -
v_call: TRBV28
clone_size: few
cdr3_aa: CASRPGQPNYGYTF
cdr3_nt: TGTGCCAGCAGGCCGGGACAACCGAACTATGGCTACACCTTC

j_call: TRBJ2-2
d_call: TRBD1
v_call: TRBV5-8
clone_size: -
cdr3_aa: CASTTGTGKTGELFF
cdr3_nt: TGTGCCAGCACCACCGGGACAGGGAAGACCGGGGAGCTGTTTTTT

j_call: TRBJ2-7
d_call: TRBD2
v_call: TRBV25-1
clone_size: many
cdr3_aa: CASRGGQYF
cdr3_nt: TGTGCCAGCCGGGGGGGGCAGTACTTC

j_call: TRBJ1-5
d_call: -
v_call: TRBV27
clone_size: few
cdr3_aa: CASSLYQGMGQPQHF
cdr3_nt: TGTGCCAGCAGTTTATATCAGGGGATGGGTCAGCCCCAGCATTTT

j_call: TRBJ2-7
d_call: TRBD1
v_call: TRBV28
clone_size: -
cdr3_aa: CASSPEGQGGYEQYF
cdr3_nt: TGTGCCAGCAGTCCCGAGGGACAGGGTGGCTACGAGCAGTACTTC

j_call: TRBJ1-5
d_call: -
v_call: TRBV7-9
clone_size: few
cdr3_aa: CASSLGAGNQPQHF
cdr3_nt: TGTGCCAGCAGCCTGGGGGCAGGGAATCAGCCCCAGCATTTT

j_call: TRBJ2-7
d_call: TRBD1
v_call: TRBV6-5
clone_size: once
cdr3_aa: CASSYSWQGANEQYF
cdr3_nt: TGTGCCAGCAGTTACTCGTGGCAGGGGGCGAACGAGCAGTACTTC

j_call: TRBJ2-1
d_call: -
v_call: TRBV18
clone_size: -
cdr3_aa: CASSPRATLTYNEQFF
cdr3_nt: TGTGCCAGCTCACCACGGGCCACTCTTACCTACAATGAGCAGTTCTTC

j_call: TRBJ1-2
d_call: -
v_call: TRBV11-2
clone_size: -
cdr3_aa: CASSDRFTGIDGYTF
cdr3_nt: TGTGCCAGCAGCGACAGATTTACAGGGATAGATGGCTACACCTTC

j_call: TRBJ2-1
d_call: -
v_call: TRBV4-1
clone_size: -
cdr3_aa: CASSQEGRGNEQFF
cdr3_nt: TGCGCCAGCAGCCAAGAAGGCAGGGGAAATGAGCAGTTCTTC

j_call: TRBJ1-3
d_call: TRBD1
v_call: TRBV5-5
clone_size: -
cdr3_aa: CASSLAGGAGNTIYF
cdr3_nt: TGTGCCAGCAGCTTGGCAGGGGGCGCGGGAAACACCATATATTTT

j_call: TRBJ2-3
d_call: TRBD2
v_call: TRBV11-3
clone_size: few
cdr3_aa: CASSSGLAADTQYF
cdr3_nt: TGTGCCAGCAGCTCCGGACTAGCGGCAGATACGCAGTATTTT

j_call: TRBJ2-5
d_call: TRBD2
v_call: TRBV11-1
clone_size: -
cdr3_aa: CASSFSGGEGETQYF
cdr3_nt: TGTGCCAGCAGCTTCAGCGGGGGCGAGGGAGAGACCCAGTACTTC

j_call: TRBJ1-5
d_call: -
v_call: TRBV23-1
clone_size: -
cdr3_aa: CASSKVRGTKILNQPQHF
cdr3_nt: TGCGCCAGCTCTAAGGTCCGAGGCACCAAGATTCTCAATCAGCCCCAGCATTTT

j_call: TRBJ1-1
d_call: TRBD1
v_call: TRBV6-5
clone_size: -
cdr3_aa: CASGGQGTTEAFF
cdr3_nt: TGTGCCAGCGGGGGACAGGGGACCACTGAAGCTTTCTTT

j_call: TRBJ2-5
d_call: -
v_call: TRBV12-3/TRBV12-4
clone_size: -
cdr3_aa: CASSLVSETQYF
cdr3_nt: TGTGCCAGCAGTTTAGTTTCGGAGACCCAGTACTTC

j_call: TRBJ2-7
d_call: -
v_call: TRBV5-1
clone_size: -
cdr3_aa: CASSLDGSSYEQYF
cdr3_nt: TGCGCCAGCAGCTTGGACGGGAGCTCCTACGAGCAGTACTTC

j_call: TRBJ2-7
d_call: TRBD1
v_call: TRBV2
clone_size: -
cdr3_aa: CASSLDRGPYEQYF
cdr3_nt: TGTGCCAGCAGTTTGGACAGGGGTCCCTACGAGCAGTACTTC

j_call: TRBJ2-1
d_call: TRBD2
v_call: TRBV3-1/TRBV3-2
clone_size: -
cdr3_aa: CASSPLAGAYNEQFF
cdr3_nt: TGTGCCAGCAGCCCCCTAGCGGGAGCATACAATGAGCAGTTCTTC

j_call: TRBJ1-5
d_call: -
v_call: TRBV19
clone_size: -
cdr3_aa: CASSQGRDQPQHF
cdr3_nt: TGTGCCAGTAGTCAGGGGAGGGATCAGCCCCAGCATTTT

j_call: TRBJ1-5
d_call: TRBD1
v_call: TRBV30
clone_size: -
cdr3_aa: CAWSPEGAQPQHF
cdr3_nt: TGTGCCTGGAGTCCAGAGGGGGCTCAGCCCCAGCATTTT

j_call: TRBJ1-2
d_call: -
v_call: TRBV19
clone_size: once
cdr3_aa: CASSMGGPGTPNYGYTF
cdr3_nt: TGTGCCAGTAGTATGGGAGGGCCAGGAACCCCTAACTATGGCTACACCTTC

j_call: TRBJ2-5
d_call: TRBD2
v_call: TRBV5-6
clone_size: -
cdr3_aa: CASSPTSGGETQYF
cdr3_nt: TGTGCCAGCAGTCCCACTAGCGGTGGAGAGACCCAGTACTTC

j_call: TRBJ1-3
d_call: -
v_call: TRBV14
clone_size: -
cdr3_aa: CASSQGEGGPFSGNTIYF
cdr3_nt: TGTGCCAGCAGCCAAGGTGAAGGGGGACCCTTCTCTGGAAACACCATATATTTT

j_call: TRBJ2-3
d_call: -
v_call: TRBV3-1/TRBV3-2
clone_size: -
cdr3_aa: CASSQVAGLSTDTQYF
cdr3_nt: TGTGCCAGCAGCCAAGTTGCAGGACTTAGCACAGATACGCAGTATTTT

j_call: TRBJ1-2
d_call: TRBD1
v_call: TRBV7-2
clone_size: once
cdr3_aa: CASSFIGTGIYYGYTF
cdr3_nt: TGTGCCAGCAGCTTTATCGGGACAGGAATTTACTATGGCTACACCTTC

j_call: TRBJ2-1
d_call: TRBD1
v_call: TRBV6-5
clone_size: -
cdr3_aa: CASRLGGLGYNEQFF
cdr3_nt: TGTGCCAGCAGGCTAGGGGGCCTTGGATACAATGAGCAGTTCTTC

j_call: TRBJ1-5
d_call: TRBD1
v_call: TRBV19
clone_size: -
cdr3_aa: CASRIRQGFGSNQPQHF
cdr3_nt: TGTGCCAGTAGGATACGACAGGGATTTGGCAGCAATCAGCCCCAGCATTTT

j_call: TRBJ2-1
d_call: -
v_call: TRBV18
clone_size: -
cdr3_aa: CASSPGPYNEQFF
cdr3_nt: TGTGCCAGCTCACCTGGCCCCTACAATGAGCAGTTCTTC

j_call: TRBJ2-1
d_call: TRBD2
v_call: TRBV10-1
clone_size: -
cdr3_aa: CASGTSGIPYNEQFF
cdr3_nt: TGCGCCAGCGGGACTAGCGGGATTCCTTACAATGAGCAGTTCTTC